Below, one TCR beta chain is given with its context. The antigen is not known. The source of the sample is a study of cytomegalovirus exposure and HLA in healthy donors. Profiled with immunoSEQ multiplex PCR; TCRdb holds only in-frame clones, not every one. The sample lists 70,000 or so clones, 90% to 95% occurring once. Study results and limitations: Most observed TCR sequences were rare, whereas some public TCRs were detected in many donors. Reported results showed that the classifier diagnosed cytomegalovirus status with high specificity and sensitivity. Some TCR beta chains (roughly 150 of them) were listed as cytomegalovirus-associated. First-cohort TCR clusters were later found to tend to co-occur in the 120 or so validation repertoires.

Germline lookup yields CDR1 SGHNT and CDR2 YYREEE (reference sequence). V was trimmed by 4 bases and J by 1 base, leaving 12 bases between them. The CDR3 spans 15 residues. The origin of this receptor is a man aged 18-30 years in good health and CMV-seropositive. The sample consisted of PBMCs. The chain has TRBV5-4 and TRBJ1-3; the D gene is possibly TRBD1 (6 bases). The CDR3 coding sequence is TGTGCCAGCAGCGTTAGGGGGGGTTCTGGAAACACCATATATTTT. This encodes CASSVRGGSGNTIYF.